The T cell receptor (beta chain) described here comes from a study of cytomegalovirus exposure and HLA in healthy donors. This PCR relied on a set of 60 Vbeta primers and 13 Jbeta primers. Generated by immunoSEQ multiplex PCR, the TCRdb table keeps only in-frame clones and is missing some. The repertoire has some 180,000 clones, 80% of them found once; the top ten carry roughly 1.4%. CDR1 is MRHNA, CDR2 SNTAGT, per germline. CDR3 size: 13 residues. V was shortened by 6 bases and J by 5 bases, with 13 bases between the two germline ends. Input material: PBMCs. The V gene is TRBV6-4, the J gene TRBJ1-2; unclear D gene. The receptor was isolated from a girl aged 5 to 17 in good health and CMV-seropositive. CDR3 nucleotide sequence: TGTGCCAGCAGCAATGAGGGAACTTATGGCTACACCTTC. It encodes CASSNEGTYGYTF.